These 31 T cell receptor beta chains originate from one sample sequenced in a study of cytomegalovirus exposure and HLA in healthy donors. PCR involved 60 Vbeta and 13 Jbeta primers. Some clones are missing from TCRdb's copy, which holds only in-frame ones; the method was immunoSEQ multiplex PCR. Counted here are around 140,000 clones, over 60% occurring once; the ten biggest clones make up around 1.9%. The sequenced material came from PBMCs. Receptors originate from a man aged 35-49 years in good health and CMV-seronegative.

The chain recombines TRBV10-3 with TRBJ2-2; D is perhaps TRBD1 (5 bases). The CDR3 runs 14 residues. The germline V and J ends were trimmed by 2 bases and 6 bases, with 10 bases remaining between them. Germline V gives CDR1 ENHRY, CDR2 SYGVKD. The CDR3 coding sequence is TGTGCCATCAGTGAGGGACAAACCCCCGGGGAGCTGTTTTTT. This encodes CAISEGQTPGELFF.

The chain has TRBV23-1 and TRBJ2-1; D is perhaps TRBD2 (6 bases). TRBV23-1 is given ORF status, its function remaining uncertain. The CDR3 has 18 amino acids. V lost 2 bases, J lost 4 bases, and 21 bases lay in between. CDR3 bases: TGCGCCAGCAGTCAAACCCCGGTTAATAGCGGCCGGTACAATGAGCAGTTCTTC. It encodes CASSQTPVNSGRYNEQFF.

The V gene is TRBV28, the J gene TRBJ1-1, with 8 bases that match TRBD1. The length of the CDR3 is 17 residues. In germline, CDR1 is MDHEN, CDR2 SYDVKM. Trimming cost V 5 bases and J 4 bases; bases outside gene matches: 15. CDR3 region: CASSPPASLQGVTEAFF. The CDR3 coding sequence is TGTGCCAGCAGTCCCCCCGCGTCTTTACAGGGGGTCACTGAAGCTTTCTTT.

The DNA of the CDR3 is TGTGCCAGCAGAAAAAAGGGGCGGGGGGTAGAACTGTTTTTT. Translating it yields CASRKKGRGVELFF. The V gene is TRBV28, the J gene TRBJ1-4; possible D gene TRBD1, 5 bases. This CDR3 is built from 14 residues. Deletions cut 6 bases from V and 12 bases from J, with 20 bases between. Germline CDR1 and CDR2: MDHEN and SYDVKM.

This clone was observed a handful of times. This chain connects TRBV19 to TRBJ1-2; a possible D gene is TRBD1 (6 bases). The CDR3 covers 14 residues. V lost 6 bases to trimming and J lost 2 bases, with 13 bases between them. Germline V CDR1 and CDR2: LNHDA, SQIVND (reference sequence). DNA of the CDR3: TGTGCCAGTAGCCTTCAAGGGGGAAACTATGGCTACACCTTC. As protein: CASSLQGGNYGYTF.

The chain joins TRBV25-1 to TRBJ1-2; D is possibly TRBD1 (6 bases). This CDR3 contains 13 residues. Per the germline V gene, CDR1 is MGHDK and CDR2 is SYGVNS. With 6 bases removed from V and 7 bases from J, the gap between germline ends came to 15 bases. The CDR3 here is CASSPGYRAGYTF. CDR3 coding DNA: TGTGCCAGCAGCCCCGGGTACAGGGCTGGCTACACCTTC.

Points on this clone: This specimen includes other DNA sequences encoding the same CDR3. The CDR3 DNA reads TGTGCCAGCAGTTACGCAGACAGGGGCGTGCTAGGGGGAAACACCATATATTTT. Amino acid sequence: CASSYADRGVLGGNTIYF. V usage is TRBV6-7 and J usage is TRBJ1-3; 8 bases are a match to TRBD1. TRBV6-7 is filed as an ORF, its function uncertain. Losses at the gene ends were 2 bases for V and 4 bases for J; bases not matched to a gene: 13. This CDR3 spans 18 amino acids.

V gene TRBV18 combines with J gene TRBJ1-1; TRBD1 aligns across 7 bases. Germline trimming cut 6 bases from V and 8 bases from J; bases unmatched to any gene: 9. CDR1 and CDR2 (germline): KGHSH, LQKENI. The CDR3 length is 13 residues. CDR3 sequence reads: CASSSLEGAEAFF. CDR3 DNA: TGTGCCAGCTCTTCTCTAGAGGGGGCCGAAGCTTTCTTT.

This clone was counted between two and nine times. The chain employs TRBV7-3 and TRBJ2-1; D is possibly TRBD1 (5 bases). CDR3 size: 14 residues. Looked up from germline, CDR1 is SGHTA and CDR2 is FQGTGA. V shed 4 bases and J shed 5 bases, with 12 bases lying between them. CDR3 sequence (DNA): TGTGCCAGCAGCTCGCCGGTAGGGGACAATGAGCAGTTCTTC. The encoded protein is CASSSPVGDNEQFF.

The rearrangement uses TRBV19 and TRBJ2-5, with TRBD2 matching over 7 bases. J lost 2 bases, V lost 5 bases, and 5 bases had no gene match. CDR1 LNHDA and CDR2 SQIVND come from the germline V gene (reference sequence). This CDR3 contains 14 residues. The CDR3 protein is CASSSLAEQETQYF. CDR3 bases: TGTGCCAGTAGTTCTCTAGCGGAACAAGAGACCCAGTACTTC.

The V gene is TRBV5-1, the J gene TRBJ2-3, with TRBD2 matching 11 bases. The length of the CDR3 is 14 residues. After removal of 4 bases from V and 3 bases from J, the junction contained 1 base not matched to a gene. Germline CDR1 reads SGHRS; CDR2 reads YFSETQ. The CDR3 bases are TGCGCCAGCAGCGTAGCGGGAGGGACAGATACGCAGTATTTT. It encodes CASSVAGGTDTQYF.

This clone was seen more than once but under ten times. This sequence joins TRBV9 and TRBJ2-3, with a possible D match to TRBD1 (6 bases). From germline, CDR1 is SGDLS and CDR2 YYNGEE. Trimming pared 4 bases from V and 13 bases from J, leaving 16 bases between. The CDR3 contains 12 residues. The CDR3 bases are TGTGCCAGCAGCCCCCAGGGGTTGGTTAAGTATTTT. Protein sequence: CASSPQGLVKYF.

The chain uses TRBV13 and TRBJ2-7, with TRBD2 identical over 8 bases. V dropped 5 bases and J dropped 3; count of bases not matched to a gene: 6. The CDR3 runs 14 residues. CDR1 and CDR2 from the germline V gene are PRHDT and FYEKMQ (reference sequence). In DNA form, the CDR3 reads TGTGCCAGCAGCCTCGGACTAGCCAGCTACGAGCAGTACTTC. As protein: CASSLGLASYEQYF.

Concerning this clone itself: A junction boundary mismatches the germline segment, possibly from a read error. The chain joins TRBV7-9 to TRBJ2-7; TRBD2 is a possible D gene (5 bases). CDR1 and CDR2 (germline): SEHNR, FQNEAQ (reference sequence). The CDR3 consists of 14 residues. The CDR3 nucleotides are TGTTCCAGCACCCACTCTGGGAGCTCCTACGAGCAGTACTTC. As protein: CSSTHSGSSYEQYF.

The chain carries TRBV6-5 and TRBJ2-5, with 12 bases lining up with TRBD1. The J call may be in error: the DNA end matches TRBJ2-7 better. The CDR3 is 15 amino acids. CDR1 is MNHEY and CDR2 is SVGAGI in the germline V gene. CDR3 sequence reads: CASSLRGQGAYEQYF. The CDR3, as DNA: TGTGCCAGCAGCCTCAGGGGACAGGGGGCGTACGAGCAGTACTTC.

V and J are TRBV27 and TRBJ2-2; 14 positions agree with TRBD2. The CDR3 contains 18 residues. V shed 5 bases and J 4 bases; nucleotides not matched to a gene: 9. CDR1 and CDR2 (germline): MNHEY, SMNVEV (reference sequence). The CDR3 DNA reads TGTGCCAGCAGTACCAGACTAGCGGGGGGGCCGGGCACCGGGGAGCTGTTTTTT. The encoded protein is CASSTRLAGGPGTGELFF.

This chain uses TRBV19 with TRBJ1-5; 8 bases align to TRBD1. V lost 3 bases to trimming and J lost 0 bases; unmatched junction nucleotides: 4. The CDR3 extends over 16 amino acids. Per germline, CDR1 LNHDA and CDR2 SQIVND (reference sequence). The CDR3 here is CASSIGTGISNQPQHF. As DNA, the CDR3 is TGTGCCAGTAGTATCGGGACAGGCATTAGCAATCAGCCCCAGCATTTT.

This chain joins TRBV18 and TRBJ2-3; D is unclear. Germline V gives CDR1 KGHSH, CDR2 LQKENI. Trimming pared 1 base from V and 0 bases from J, leaving 17 bases between. The CDR3 is 18 amino acids. CDR3 sequence (DNA): TGTGCCAGCTCACCACGCGGCCCACTTCTCCCTAGCACAGATACGCAGTATTTT. Translation gives CASSPRGPLLPSTDTQYF.

There are a few counts of this clone. This rearrangement joins TRBV21-1 to TRBJ2-7; the D segment call TRBD2 is taken from the table without a DNA check. TRBV21-1 represents a pseudogene. The CDR3 is made up of 17 amino acids. Written as DNA, the CDR3 is TGTGCCAGCAGCAAACTCCCTCTAGCGGGAGGGCCCCACGAGCAGTACTTC. Its protein is CASSKLPLAGGPHEQYF.

The chain combines TRBV5-1 with TRBJ2-5; 9 nucleotides agree with TRBD1. This CDR3 comprises 15 residues. V dropped 0 bases and J dropped 4; count of bases not matched to a gene: 4. Germline V gene lookup returns CDR1 SGHRS and CDR2 YFSETQ. CDR3 loop: CASSLASTGGETQYF. The CDR3, as DNA: TGCGCCAGCAGCTTGGCCTCGACAGGGGGAGAGACCCAGTACTTC.

The chain couples TRBV23-1 to TRBJ2-7, with TRBD2 matching 8 bases. TRBV23-1 counts as an open reading frame of uncertain function. V gave up 6 bases and J gave up 10 bases; unmatched junction bases: 8. CDR3 length: 12 amino acids. Written as DNA, the CDR3 is TGCGCCAGCAGCCGACCGGGGGGGCGCCAGTACTTC. As protein: CASSRPGGRQYF.

V and J are TRBV28 and TRBJ2-2, with 10 bases lining up with TRBD2. Germline-derived CDR1 and CDR2 are MDHEN and SYDVKM. The CDR3 loop spans 15 amino acids. V shed 2 bases, J shed 4 bases, and the junction held 1 base outside the gene matches. DNA of the CDR3: TGTGCCAGCAGTTTAAGACTAGCGGGCACCGGGGAGCTGTTTTTT. Translation: CASSLRLAGTGELFF.

Worth noting for this clone: The same CDR3 is also encoded by other DNA sequences in this sample. This chain uses TRBV7-9 with TRBJ2-5; tentatively, D is TRBD2 (6 bases). The CDR3 extends over 14 amino acids. Germline-derived CDR1 and CDR2 are SEHNR and FQNEAQ (reference sequence). The ends were cut back, 0 bases at V and 1 base at J, with 6 bases in the middle. CDR3 sequence: CASSLAGGQETQYF. The CDR3 region has the DNA TGTGCCAGCAGCTTAGCGGGGGGCCAAGAGACCCAGTACTTC.

This chain joins TRBV10-2 and TRBJ2-3, with D possibly matching TRBD2 (6 bases). V lost 1 base, J lost 6 bases, and 8 bases lay in between. The germline V gene encodes CDR1 WSHSY and CDR2 SAAADI. The CDR3 contains 13 residues. CDR3 in amino acids: CASSEWREDTQYF. In DNA form, the CDR3 reads TGCGCCAGCAGTGAGTGGAGGGAGGATACGCAGTATTTT.

This sequence joins TRBV5-8 and TRBJ2-1; D is perhaps TRBD2 (5 bases). Trimming stripped 2 bases from V and 4 bases from J, with 7 bases between. CDR1 SGHTS and CDR2 YDEGEE come from the germline V gene. The CDR3 is made up of 13 amino acids. CDR3 DNA sequence: TGTGCCAGCAGCTTTCGGGGTTACAATGAGCAGTTCTTC. Amino acid sequence: CASSFRGYNEQFF.

The gene calls are TRBV28 and TRBJ2-3; 7 bases are shared with TRBD2. Trimming removed 7 bases from V and 1 base from J; junction bases left unmatched: 2. CDR1 is MDHEN, CDR2 SYDVKM, per germline. The CDR3 has 13 residues. The CDR3 reads CASNRGGTDTQYF. As DNA, the CDR3 is TGTGCCAGCAATCGGGGGGGCACAGATACGCAGTATTTT.

The chain is built from TRBV15 and TRBJ1-1; D is unclear. Trimming removed 3 bases at V and 1 base at J, with 12 bases between. The CDR3 has 15 amino acids. Germline V gene sequence: CDR1 LNHNV, CDR2 YYDKDF (reference sequence). This CDR3 reads CATSREDATNTEAFF. The CDR3 nucleotides read TGTGCCACCAGCAGGGAGGACGCAACGAACACTGAAGCTTTCTTT. The full variable domain, with the rest looked up from reference TRBV15 and TRBJ1-1, is DAMVIQNPRYQVTQFGKPVTLSCSQTLNHNVMYWYQQKSSQAPKLLFHYYDKDFNNEADTPDNFQSRRPNTSFCFLDIRSPGLGDTAMYLCATSREDATNTEAFFGQGTRLTVV.

The chain joins TRBV6-5 to TRBJ1-2, with a weak D call TRBD1 (6 bases). The germline V gene encodes CDR1 MNHEY and CDR2 SVGAGI. This CDR3 spans 12 amino acids. Trimming removed 8 bases at V and 4 bases at J, with 11 bases between. CDR3 nucleotide sequence: TGTGCCAGCGGTACAGGGTTCTATGGCTACACCTTC. Its translation: CASGTGFYGYTF.

The chain links TRBV5-6 to TRBJ1-2; D remains ambiguous. This CDR3 comprises 13 residues. V was cut by 0 bases and J by 4 bases, with 7 bases left in between. Germline V gene sequence: CDR1 SGHDT, CDR2 YYEEEE. The CDR3 DNA sequence: TGTGCCAGCAGCTTGGACAGCCCCTATGGCTACACCTTC. Protein product: CASSLDSPYGYTF.

This clone has more than one count but fewer than ten. This chain links TRBV25-1 with TRBJ1-2; D remains unclear. Looked up from germline, CDR1 is MGHDK and CDR2 is SYGVNS. Trimming cost V 3 bases and J 8 bases, with 13 bases left between them. CDR3 length: 13 residues. The CDR3 sequence is CASSDGGQIGYTF. As DNA, the CDR3 is TGTGCCAGCAGTGACGGAGGGCAGATCGGCTACACCTTC.

The chain carries TRBV27 and TRBJ2-5; 8 nucleotides line up with TRBD2. Per germline, CDR1 MNHEY and CDR2 SMNVEV (reference sequence). The CDR3 is 15 amino acids. V shed 7 bases and J 5 bases; nucleotides not matched to a gene: 12. The CDR3 DNA reads TGTGCCAGCAATCCCACGGGAGGGCCCGGGGAGACCCAGTACTTC. This gives the protein CASNPTGGPGETQYF.